The following is a T cell receptor (beta chain) sequence with its context. Its antigen target is currently unknown. No base quality information exists; no much larger clone differs at one position. This record belongs to a study of neoadjuvant anti-PD-1 for oral cavity cancer (dated by TCRdb to the early 2020s). For the wider study: Before curative-intent surgical resection, most patients were given three to four biweekly doses of nivolumab at 3 mg/kg. Under RECIST 1.1, patients with complete response, partial response or stable disease were classed as responders, and patients with progression were classed as non-responders. The parent correlative cohort had about a dozen patients and a response rate of approximately 33%. A fourth nivolumab dose was given around day 43 to patients without progression, and definitive surgical resection was performed in those patients on days 50-56.

This sample's time point label indicates: after neoadjuvant nivolumab, at surgical resection. None of the patients had received prior systemic or radiation treatment, and all were newly diagnosed with stage II-IVA oral cavity squamous cell carcinoma. The cohort was composed of patients with HPV-negative, locally advanced oral cavity squamous cell carcinoma. Peripheral blood mononuclear cells were analyzed directly and were not maintained or expanded in culture. The samples were obtained from a longitudinal correlative study of a single-arm phase II trial testing neoadjuvant nivolumab in oral cavity squamous cell carcinoma. Subject-matched pre- and post-treatment PBMCs and tumors from three responders and three non-responders were subjected to genomic DNA-based TCRbeta sequencing. Peripheral blood mononuclear cells were collected before nivolumab treatment and again after treatment, at the time of surgery. The Maxwell RSC DNA from Cells kit was used to extract genomic DNA from PBMCs.

For deep sequencing, PBMC libraries mostly used around 480 ng of input genomic DNA, with six replicates for each sample. Following the manufacturer's instructions, the team built TCRbeta libraries using the immunoSEQ hsTCRbeta kit. The finished libraries were brought together in one pool at roughly 2.7 nM, which was then read using an Illumina NovaSeq 6000 S4 flow cell. In the authors' own workflow: Raw data preprocessing and quality control were performed with the immunoSEQ Analyzer. The analysis was restricted to productive rearrangements, with each unique CDR3 amino acid sequence defining a clonotype. Repertoire clonality was estimated as the Gini-Simpson index, which was computed with the R package tcR. Gini indices were compared with Student's t test, and associations with tumor size change were assessed by Pearson correlation. TCRdb re-hosts the immuneACCESS table, in-frame sequences only. Its copies lack some clones; in the studies checked, an unresolved V gene accounts for under half of them, and the cause for the rest is not known. D and trimming were read from the DNA, whereas the V and J calls and clone size are those reported in that table. The sample contains roughly 14,000 clones, 70% to 80% of them found a single time. Under 2.5% of the sample lies in the top ten.

The germline V gene provides CDR1 MDHEN and CDR2 SYDVKM. There are 14 amino acids in the CDR3, from cysteine to phenylalanine inclusive. Here the CDR3 DNA is all that survives: 42 bases in frame from base 1. V and J lose 5 bases and 4 bases, and a span of 14 bases separates them. General conclusions and limits of the study: Only a few patients per response group were included in the TCR analyses, and larger cohorts for validation were called for by the authors. After neoadjuvant nivolumab, significantly higher T cell clonality (Gini index) was found within PBMCs in non-responders than in responders. Higher pretreatment blood Treg/Th17 ratios correlated with higher pretreatment blood TCRbeta clonality and lower post-treatment tumor TCRbeta clonality.

The source was PBMCs, collected after nivolumab (anti-PD-1) treatment. The source of this sequence is a person between 35 and 79 years old with oral cavity squamous cell carcinoma. The receptor chain draws on TRBV28 and TRBJ1-1, with the D gene call left open. CDR3 region: CASSPDGPPTEAFF. The DNA is TGTGCCAGCAGTCCTGATGGCCCGCCCACTGAAGCTTTCTTT. The full variable domain, completed from the reference TRBV28 and TRBJ1-1 proteins outside the CDR3, reads DVKVTQSSRYLVKRTGEKVFLECVQDMDHENMFWYRQDPGLGLRLIYFSYDVKMKEKGDIPEGYSVSREKKERFSLILESASTNQTSMYLCASSPDGPPTEAFFGQGTRLTVV.